This TCR beta chain was documented in a study of shared clonotypes between healthy human individuals. The CDR3 covers 14 residues. Germline values: CDR1 MNHEY, CDR2 SMNVEV (reference sequence). After removal of 4 bases from V and 0 bases from J, the junction contained 0 bases not matched to a gene. Naive-designated CD8 cells lacked CD45RO, were positively enriched for CCR7, and omitted terminally differentiated effector memory CD45RA+ cells. TCRdb keeps only in-frame clones here, not all; method: immunoSEQ multiplex PCR. Of a few million clones in the sample, about 93% were seen once. The TCR originated in a man aged 18 to 35 in good health. Some clones in this sample may be carry-over from other donors' samples. The genes are TRBV27 and TRBJ2-1; 7 bases map to TRBD2. Input material: naive CD8+ T cells from PBMCs. This CDR3 is CASSWEGSYNEQFF. In DNA form, the CDR3 reads TGTGCCAGCAGTTGGGAGGGCTCCTACAATGAGCAGTTCTTC.